What follows are 7 T cell receptor beta chains derived from one specimen sequenced in a study of shared clonotypes between healthy human individuals. The assay was immunoSEQ multiplex PCR, and TCRdb's table has in-frame clones only and misses some. The repertoire holds approximately 440,000 clones, with around 77% as singletons. Sequenced: PBMCs. The receptors come from a woman between 40 and 55 years old in good health. Some clones in this sample may be carry-over from other donors' samples.

This chain joins TRBV11-3 and TRBJ2-6; D is unclear. There are 18 residues in the CDR3. The ends were cut back, 3 bases at V and 5 bases at J, with 20 bases in the middle. Looked up from germline, CDR1 is SGHNT and CDR2 is YENEEA. CDR3 nucleotides: TGTGCCAGCAGCTTTACAACGATCTCGACAAGTCGGGCCAACGTCCTGACTTTC. It yields the protein CASSFTTISTSRANVLTF.

The gene calls are TRBV6-5 and TRBJ1-2, with 8 nucleotides matching TRBD1. In germline, CDR1 is MNHEY, CDR2 SVGAGI. J gave up 4 bases and V 5 bases, and 6 bases lay outside the gene matches. The CDR3 consists of 14 residues. Here the CDR3 reads CASSNRGSGYGYTF. CDR3 nucleotide sequence: TGTGCCAGCAGTAACAGGGGGTCTGGCTATGGCTACACCTTC.

V gene TRBV29-1 combines with J gene TRBJ2-1, with TRBD2 matching over 7 bases. Germline values: CDR1 SQVTM, CDR2 ANQGSEA. The CDR3 runs 16 residues. Trimming took 2 bases from V and 0 from J; bases not matched to a gene: 7. The CDR3 nucleotides are TGCAGCGTTGAAACCAGCGGGGTAAGCTCCTACAATGAGCAGTTCTTC. Translated: CSVETSGVSSYNEQFF.

On this clone: This is likely an artifact of a read error, given a far larger clone one base away. At the DNA level, this CDR3 is encoded by other sequences in the same sample as well. The rearrangement links TRBV7-9 to TRBJ1-2; a possible D gene is TRBD1 (5 bases). CDR1 and CDR2 (germline): SEHNR, FQNEAQ (reference sequence). The CDR3 extends over 13 amino acids. The V end was cut by 6 bases, the J end by 5 bases, with 13 bases between. CDR3 protein: CASSWTGEYGYTF. The CDR3 DNA follows: TGTGCCAGCAGTTGGACGGGGGAGTATGGCTACACCTTC.

The chain combines TRBV6-5 with TRBJ2-7; 9 nucleotides align to TRBD1. Germline V gives CDR1 MNHEY, CDR2 SVGAGI. CDR3 length equals 15 residues. V was clipped by 4 bases and J by 0 bases; unmatched bases: 4. Written as DNA, the CDR3 is TGTGCCAGCAGTTCCGACAGGGGGGCCTCCTACGAGCAGTACTTC. Its protein product is CASSSDRGASYEQYF.

The genes are TRBV30 and TRBJ2-1; a possible D gene is TRBD2 (6 bases). Germline V lookup: CDR1 GTSNPN, CDR2 SVGIG (reference sequence). The CDR3 consists of 17 residues. The V gene lost 2 bases and the J gene lost 3 bases, with 20 bases spanning the gap. The CDR3 protein is CAWSLGLMSSGYNEQFF. The CDR3 DNA reads TGTGCCTGGAGTTTGGGACTCATGAGTAGCGGCTACAATGAGCAGTTCTTC.

To note about this clone: A read error may explain this, as a much larger clone is one base away. The rearrangement links TRBV6-1 to TRBJ2-7; TRBD2 aligns across 9 bases. This CDR3 comprises 15 residues. CDR1 and CDR2 (germline): MNHNS, SASEGT. The CDR3, as DNA: TGTGCCAGCAGTGAAGGGCTAGCGGGGACCTACGGGCAGTACTTC. It translates to CASSEGLAGTYGQYF.